The 14 T cell receptor beta chains below all came from one sample that was sequenced in a study of cytomegalovirus exposure and HLA in healthy donors. Vbeta (60) and Jbeta (13) primers were used in the PCR. Sequencing used immunoSEQ multiplex PCR; TCRdb keeps in-frame clones, though not all of them. This table has hundreds of thousands of clones, approximately 80% appearing once. Sequences were obtained from PBMCs. Every receptor here comes from a boy aged 2-15 years in good health and CMV-seronegative.

This chain uses TRBV4-1 with TRBJ2-5; TRBD2 agrees at 8 bases. The J call may be faulty, since TRBJ2-7 better matches the DNA end. Germline V CDR1 and CDR2: MGHRA, YSYEKL. The CDR3 extends over 16 amino acids. The DNA of the CDR3 is TGCGCCAGCAGCCAAGACGCCCGGGGGGGATCCTACGAGCAGTACTTC. It encodes CASSQDARGGSYEQYF.

The chain recombines TRBV18 with TRBJ2-2; 9 bases align to TRBD1. V shed 2 bases, J shed 6 bases, and the junction held 7 bases outside the gene matches. The CDR3 has 16 amino acids. Germline V gives CDR1 KGHSH, CDR2 LQKENI. The CDR3 reads CASSPGAQGAAGELFF. The DNA for the CDR3 is TGTGCCAGCTCACCAGGGGCACAGGGGGCAGCCGGGGAGCTGTTTTTT.

With regard to this clone: One junction end does not reproduce the germline sequence, and a read error may be involved. This chain connects TRBV12-5 to TRBJ1-2; TRBD1 is a possible D gene (5 bases). This CDR3 has 14 residues. Looked up from germline, CDR1 is LGHNT and CDR2 is FRNRAP. The CDR3 loop is CASGLEETESGGGF. CDR3 DNA sequence: TGTGCTAGTGGTTTGGAAGAGACAGAGTCAGGTGGCGGCTTC.

The gene calls are TRBV5-1 and TRBJ1-1; TRBD1 is a possible D gene (5 bases). The CDR3 sequence is 15 residues long. Germline V gene data show CDR1 as SGHRS and CDR2 as YFSETQ. V was trimmed by 0 bases and J by 3 bases, leaving 12 bases between them. CDR3 DNA: TGCGCCAGCAGCTTGGAGGGCGGGGGGTACACTGAAGCTTTCTTT. Amino acids: CASSLEGGGYTEAFF.

The rearrangement links TRBV25-1 to TRBJ1-2; D gene ambiguous. V gave up 9 bases and J gave up 7 bases, with 9 bases separating them. Germline lookup yields CDR1 MGHDK and CDR2 SYGVNS. CDR3 size: 10 residues. The CDR3 sequence: CASTMVGYTF. In nucleotides, the CDR3 is TGTGCCAGTACTATGGTTGGCTACACCTTC.

The chain couples TRBV6-1 to TRBJ2-1, with D unresolved. Deletions cut 6 bases from V and 6 bases from J, with 12 bases between. The germline V gene encodes CDR1 MNHNS and CDR2 SASEGT. CDR3 length equals 13 residues. CDR3 coding DNA: TGTGCCAGCAGCCCAGTCGGGTCCAATGAGCAGTTCTTC. This encodes CASSPVGSNEQFF.

In this sample, this clone turned up once. The chain employs TRBV11-2 and TRBJ2-5; TRBD1 aligns across 7 bases. The V gene's germline CDR1 is SGHAT and CDR2 FQNNGV. J was trimmed by 1 base and V by 5 bases; bases with no gene match: 4. The CDR3 contains 14 residues. This chain's CDR3 is CASSITGAQETQYF. DNA for the CDR3: TGTGCCAGCAGCATTACAGGGGCCCAAGAGACCCAGTACTTC. The whole variable domain, remainder taken from reference TRBV11-2 and TRBJ2-5, is EAGVAQSPRYKIIEKRQSVAFWCNPISGHATLYWYQQILGQGPKLLIQFQNNGVVDDSQLPKDRFSAERLKGVDSTLKIQPAKLEDSAVYLCASSITGAQETQYFGPGTRLLVL.

There are a few counts of this clone. This chain uses TRBV7-8 with TRBJ2-3, with 12 bases identical to TRBD1. Per germline, CDR1 SGHVS and CDR2 FQNEAQ. The CDR3 spans 15 residues. V lost 5 bases and J lost 5; bases outside the gene matches: 5. The CDR3 reads CASSIRDRGLDTQYF. CDR3 nucleotides: TGTGCCAGCAGCATTAGGGACAGGGGGCTAGATACGCAGTATTTT. The variable domain in full, completed from reference TRBV7-8 and TRBJ2-3, reads GAGVSQSPRYKVAKRGQDVALRCDPISGHVSLFWYQQALGQGPEFLTYFQNEAQLDKSGLPSDRFFAERPEGSVSTLKIQRTQQEDSAVYLCASSIRDRGLDTQYFGPGTRLTVL.

This chain connects TRBV6-1 to TRBJ2-1; 12 bases agree with TRBD2. Per the germline V gene, CDR1 is MNHNS and CDR2 is SASEGT. Unmatched junction bases numbered 14, after V lost 4 bases and J lost 1 base. This CDR3 region has 20 residues. DNA for the CDR3: TGTGCCAGCAGTGGGACTAGCGGGACCGCGCGAGTGGTTTCCTACAATGAGCAGTTCTTC. Amino acids: CASSGTSGTARVVSYNEQFF.

This rearrangement joins TRBV5-5 to TRBJ2-7; 10 bases fit TRBD2. V lost 5 bases to trimming and J lost 3 bases; unmatched junction nucleotides: 8. Germline CDR1 reads SGHKS; CDR2 reads YYEKEE (reference sequence). The CDR3 runs 15 residues. The CDR3 region is CASSSGLARFYEQYF. The DNA of the CDR3 is TGTGCCAGCAGTTCGGGACTAGCGCGGTTCTACGAGCAGTACTTC. The entire variable domain, with the rest obtained from reference TRBV5-5 and TRBJ2-7, is as follows: DAGVTQSPTHLIKTRGQQVTLRCSPISGHKSVSWYQQVLGQGPQFIFQYYEKEERGRGNFPDRFSARQFPNYSSELNVNALLLGDSALYLCASSSGLARFYEQYFGPGTRLTVT.

The chain couples TRBV6-6 to TRBJ1-5; unclear D gene. V was pared by 8 bases and J by 7 bases, with 15 bases between. The CDR3 loop spans 13 amino acids. CDR1 MNHNY and CDR2 SVGAGI come from the germline V gene (reference sequence). CDR3 DNA sequence: TGTGCCAGCGAAGTCGGGTTCGGGCAGCCCCAGCATTTT. Its protein is CASEVGFGQPQHF.

This chain joins TRBV6-4 and TRBJ2-1, with 9 bases fitting TRBD1. Germline V gives CDR1 MRHNA, CDR2 SNTAGT. This CDR3 spans 13 amino acids. V was clipped by 6 bases and J by 7 bases; unmatched bases: 4. CDR3 nucleotides: TGTGCCAGCAGGGGACAGGGTAAGAATGAGCAGTTCTTC. Translation gives CASRGQGKNEQFF.

The genes are TRBV4-2 and TRBJ1-2, with D uncertain. The CDR3 spans 14 residues. Trimming cost V 1 base and J 4 bases, with 10 bases left between them. Germline V gives CDR1 LGHNA, CDR2 YNFKEQ. The CDR3: CASSQGEGTYGYTF. CDR3 sequence (DNA): TGTGCCAGCAGCCAAGGAGAGGGTACCTATGGCTACACCTTC.

The V and J genes are TRBV19 and TRBJ1-5; D is unclear. This CDR3 contains 15 residues. In germline, CDR1 is LNHDA, CDR2 SQIVND (reference sequence). Trimming pared 3 bases from V and 0 bases from J, leaving 9 bases between. CDR3 region: CASSIPVDSNQPQHF. CDR3 DNA sequence: TGTGCCAGTAGTATTCCGGTTGATAGCAATCAGCCCCAGCATTTT.